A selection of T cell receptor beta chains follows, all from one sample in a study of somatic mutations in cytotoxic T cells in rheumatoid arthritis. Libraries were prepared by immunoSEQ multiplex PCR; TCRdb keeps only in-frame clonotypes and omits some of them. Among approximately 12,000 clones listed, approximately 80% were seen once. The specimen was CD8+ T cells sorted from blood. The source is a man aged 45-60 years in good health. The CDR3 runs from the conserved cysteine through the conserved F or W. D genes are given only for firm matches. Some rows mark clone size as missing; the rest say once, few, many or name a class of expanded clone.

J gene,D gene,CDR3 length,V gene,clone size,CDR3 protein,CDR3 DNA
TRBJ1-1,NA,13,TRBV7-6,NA,CASSFSSNTEAFF,TGTGCCAGCAGCTTTTCCTCCAACACTGAAGCTTTCTTT
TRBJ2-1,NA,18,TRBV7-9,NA,CASSSSQGGLLTYNEQFF,TGTGCCAGCAGCTCTTCCCAGGGGGGGCTTCTGACCTACAATGAGCAGTTCTTC
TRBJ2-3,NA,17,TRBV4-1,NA,CASSLVPGRGITDTQYF,TGCGCCAGCAGCCTCGTTCCGGGCCGGGGGATCACAGATACGCAGTATTTT
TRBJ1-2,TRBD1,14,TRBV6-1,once,CASRRDRASTGYTF,TGTGCCAGCAGGAGGGACAGGGCATCAACAGGCTACACCTTC
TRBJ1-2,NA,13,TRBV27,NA,CASSETRNYGYTF,TGTGCCAGCAGTGAGACACGGAACTATGGCTACACCTTC
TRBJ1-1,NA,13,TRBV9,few,CASSTKGDTEAFF,TGTGCCAGCAGCACCAAGGGTGACACTGAAGCTTTCTTT
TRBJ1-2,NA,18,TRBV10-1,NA,CASSEGRQGPFTNYGYTF,TGCGCCAGCAGTGAGGGAAGGCAGGGTCCGTTTACTAACTATGGCTACACCTTC
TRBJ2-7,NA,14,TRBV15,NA,CATSRTQDSREQYF,TGTGCCACCAGCAGAACTCAGGACTCTCGCGAGCAGTACTTC
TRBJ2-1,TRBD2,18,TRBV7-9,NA,CASTKRRLADQSYNEQFF,TGTGCCAGCACCAAAAGAAGGCTAGCGGACCAATCCTACAATGAGCAGTTCTTC
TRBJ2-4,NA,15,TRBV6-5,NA,CASSQGGLAKNIQYF,TGTGCCAGCAGCCAAGGGGGGCTAGCCAAAAACATTCAGTACTTC
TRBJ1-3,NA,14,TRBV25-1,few,CASRDKVYGNTIYF,TGTGCCAGCAGGGACAAGGTCTATGGAAACACCATATATTTT
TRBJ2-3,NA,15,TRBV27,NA,CASGGTDLLTDTQYF,TGTGCCAGCGGAGGGACGGATCTCCTCACAGATACGCAGTATTTT
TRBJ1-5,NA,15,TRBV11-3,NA,CASSLSPGANQPQHF,TGTGCCAGCAGCCTTAGTCCAGGGGCAAATCAGCCCCAGCATTTT
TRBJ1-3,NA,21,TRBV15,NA,CATSRGPRQAEYDPSGNTIYF,TGTGCCACCAGCAGAGGACCCCGACAGGCGGAATACGACCCCTCTGGAAACACCATATATTTT
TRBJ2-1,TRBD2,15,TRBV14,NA,CASSETAGLNNEQFF,TGTGCCAGCAGCGAAACAGCGGGATTAAACAATGAGCAGTTCTTC
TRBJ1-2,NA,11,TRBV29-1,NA,CSVESGYGYTF,TGCAGCGTCGAATCAGGGTATGGCTACACCTTC